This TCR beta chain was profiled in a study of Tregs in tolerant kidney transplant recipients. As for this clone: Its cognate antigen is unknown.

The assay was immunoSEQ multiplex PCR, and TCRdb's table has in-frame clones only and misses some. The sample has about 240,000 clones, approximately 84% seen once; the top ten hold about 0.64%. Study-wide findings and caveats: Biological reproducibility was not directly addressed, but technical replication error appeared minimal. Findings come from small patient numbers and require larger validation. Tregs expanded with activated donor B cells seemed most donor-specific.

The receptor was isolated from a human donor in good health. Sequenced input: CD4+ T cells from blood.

The CDR3 sequence: CASSYGRQLNTEAFF. The CDR3 DNA sequence: TGTGCCAGCAGTTACGGCAGACAGTTGAACACTGAAGCTTTCTTT. The chain recombines TRBV6-6 with TRBJ1-1, with D perhaps TRBD1 (5 bases). The CDR3 contains 15 residues. Germline CDR1 MNHNY, CDR2 SVGAGI (reference sequence). With 2 bases removed from V and 0 bases from J, the gap between germline ends came to 10 bases.